A selection of T cell receptor beta chains follows, all from one sample in a study of T-cell memory formation after mild COVID-19. TCRdb re-called the 5' RACE reads with MiXCR, one entry per CDR3 protein. The repertoire holds approximately 300,000 distinct CDR3 sequences, with approximately 19% as singletons. Sequencing input: PBMCs or a T cell subset sorted from them (not recorded which). The source of these receptors is a man aged 18 to 30 who had mild COVID-19 (a few samples of this study predate the infection). Cell type and time point are not known. The conserved cysteine and the conserved F or W are not part of the CDR3 here.

v_call: TRBV27
j_call: TRBJ2-7
cdr3_aa: ASSWDSGSVYEQY

v_call: TRBV25-1
j_call: TRBJ2-1
cdr3_aa: ASSEWGSRHEQF

v_call: TRBV27
j_call: TRBJ2-1
cdr3_aa: ASSHSGSSYNEQF

v_call: TRBV29-1
j_call: TRBJ1-5
cdr3_aa: SVVWAGAQPQH

v_call: TRBV20-1
j_call: TRBJ1-1
cdr3_aa: SAGRGGYTEAF

v_call: TRBV7-8
j_call: TRBJ1-2
cdr3_aa: ASSLELVASGYT

v_call: TRBV9
j_call: TRBJ1-5
cdr3_aa: ASSPRGDRVGNQPQH

v_call: TRBV20-1
j_call: TRBJ1-5
cdr3_aa: SAPRQGDNQPQH

v_call: TRBV5-1
j_call: TRBJ2-2
cdr3_aa: ASSLDPRDFTGELF

v_call: TRBV11-3
j_call: TRBJ2-1
cdr3_aa: ASSLGAGASGGREQF

v_call: TRBV4-2
j_call: TRBJ2-1
cdr3_aa: ASSQDGGGAYNEQF

v_call: TRBV4-3
j_call: TRBJ2-7
cdr3_aa: ASSQGSGGAREQY

v_call: TRBV20-1
j_call: TRBJ1-1
cdr3_aa: SAPPSTNRGRTEAF

v_call: TRBV6-6
j_call: TRBJ1-5
cdr3_aa: ASRSGTDNQPQH

v_call: TRBV7-2
j_call: TRBJ2-1
cdr3_aa: ASSQGFSSYNEQF